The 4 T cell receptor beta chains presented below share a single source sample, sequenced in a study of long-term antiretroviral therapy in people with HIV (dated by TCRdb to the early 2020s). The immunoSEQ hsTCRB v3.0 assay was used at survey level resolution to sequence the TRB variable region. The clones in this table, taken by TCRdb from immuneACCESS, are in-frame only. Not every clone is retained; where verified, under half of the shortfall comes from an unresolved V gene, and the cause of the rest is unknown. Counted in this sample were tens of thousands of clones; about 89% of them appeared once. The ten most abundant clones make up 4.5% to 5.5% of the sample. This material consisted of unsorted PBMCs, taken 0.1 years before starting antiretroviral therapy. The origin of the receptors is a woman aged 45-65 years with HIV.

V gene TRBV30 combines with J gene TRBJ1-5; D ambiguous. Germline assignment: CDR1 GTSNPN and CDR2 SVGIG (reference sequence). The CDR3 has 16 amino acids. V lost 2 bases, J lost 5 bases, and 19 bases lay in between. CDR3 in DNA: TGTGCCTGGAGTAACTGGGATACCCGTTCTTATCAGCCCCAGCATTTT. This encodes CAWSNWDTRSYQPQHF.

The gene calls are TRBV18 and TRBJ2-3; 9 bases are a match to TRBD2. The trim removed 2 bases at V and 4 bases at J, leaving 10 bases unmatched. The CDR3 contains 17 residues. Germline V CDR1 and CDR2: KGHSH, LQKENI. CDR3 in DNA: TGTGCCAGCTCACCATCTTCAGCGGGGGGCAAGGCAGATACGCAGTATTTT. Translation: CASSPSSAGGKADTQYF.

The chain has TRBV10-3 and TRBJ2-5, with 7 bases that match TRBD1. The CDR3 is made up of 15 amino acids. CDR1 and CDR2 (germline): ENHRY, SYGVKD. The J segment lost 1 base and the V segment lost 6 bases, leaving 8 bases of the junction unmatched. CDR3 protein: CAISTWDSSQETQYF. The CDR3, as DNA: TGTGCCATCAGCACTTGGGACAGTTCCCAAGAGACCCAGTACTTC.

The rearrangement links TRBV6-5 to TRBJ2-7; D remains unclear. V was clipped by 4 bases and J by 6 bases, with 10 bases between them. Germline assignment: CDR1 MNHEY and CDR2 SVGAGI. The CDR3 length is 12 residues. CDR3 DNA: TGTGCCAGCAGTTTAGGAGTGGTCGAGCAGTACTTC. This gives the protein CASSLGVVEQYF.